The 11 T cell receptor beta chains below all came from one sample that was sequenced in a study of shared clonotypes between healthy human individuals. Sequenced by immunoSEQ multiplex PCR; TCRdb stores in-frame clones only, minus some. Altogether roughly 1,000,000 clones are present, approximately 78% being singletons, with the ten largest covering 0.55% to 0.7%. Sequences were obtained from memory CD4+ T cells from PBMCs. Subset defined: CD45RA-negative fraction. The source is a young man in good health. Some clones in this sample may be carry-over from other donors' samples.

CDR3 residues: CASSSSTGVGTDTQYF. CDR3 DNA: TGTGCCAGCAGCTCATCGACAGGGGTTGGCACAGATACGCAGTATTTT. V is TRBV9 and J is TRBJ2-3; TRBD1 matches at 8 bases. Germline values: CDR1 SGDLS, CDR2 YYNGEE. V trimming: 4 bases; J trimming: 1 base; junction bases outside the gene matches: 8. The CDR3 loop spans 16 amino acids.

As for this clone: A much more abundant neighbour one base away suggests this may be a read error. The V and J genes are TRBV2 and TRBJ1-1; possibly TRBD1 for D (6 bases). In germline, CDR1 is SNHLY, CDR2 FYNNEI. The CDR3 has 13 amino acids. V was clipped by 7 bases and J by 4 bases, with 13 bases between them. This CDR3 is CASNVGGGTEAFF. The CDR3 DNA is TGTGCCAGCAATGTAGGGGGTGGCACTGAAGCTTTCTTT.

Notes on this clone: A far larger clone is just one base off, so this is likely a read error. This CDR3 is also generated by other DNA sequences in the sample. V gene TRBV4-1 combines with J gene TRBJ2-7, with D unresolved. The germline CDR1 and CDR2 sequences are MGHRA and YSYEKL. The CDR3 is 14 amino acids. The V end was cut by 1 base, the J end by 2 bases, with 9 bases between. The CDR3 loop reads CASSQGTGPYEQYF. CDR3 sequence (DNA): TGCGCCAGCAGCCAAGGGACGGGTCCCTACGAGCAGTACTTC.

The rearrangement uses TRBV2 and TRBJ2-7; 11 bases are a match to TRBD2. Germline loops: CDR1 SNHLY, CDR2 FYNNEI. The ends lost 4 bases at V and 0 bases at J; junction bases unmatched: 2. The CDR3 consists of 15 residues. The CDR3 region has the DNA TGTGCCAGCAGTGGACTAGCGGGGACCTCCTACGAGCAGTACTTC. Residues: CASSGLAGTSYEQYF.

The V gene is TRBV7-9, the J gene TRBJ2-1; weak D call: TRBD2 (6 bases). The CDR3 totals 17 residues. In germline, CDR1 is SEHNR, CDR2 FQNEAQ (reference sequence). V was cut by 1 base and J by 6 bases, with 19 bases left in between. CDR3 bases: TGTGCCAGCAGCTTAGTCTCGGCGGGATGGGGGAGCAATGAGCAGTTCTTC. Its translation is CASSLVSAGWGSNEQFF.

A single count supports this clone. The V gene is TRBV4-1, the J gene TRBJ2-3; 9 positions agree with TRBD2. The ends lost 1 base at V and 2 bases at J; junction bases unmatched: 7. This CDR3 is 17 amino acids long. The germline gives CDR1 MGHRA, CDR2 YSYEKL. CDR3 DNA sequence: TGCGCCAGCAGCCAAGTGGGAGCGGGAGGATCCACAGATACGCAGTATTTT. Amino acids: CASSQVGAGGSTDTQYF.

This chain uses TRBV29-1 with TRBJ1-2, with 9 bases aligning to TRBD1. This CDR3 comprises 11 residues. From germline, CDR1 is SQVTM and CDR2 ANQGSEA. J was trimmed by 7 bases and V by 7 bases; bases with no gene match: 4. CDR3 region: CSGGQGSGYTF. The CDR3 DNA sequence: TGCAGCGGTGGACAGGGGAGTGGCTACACCTTC.

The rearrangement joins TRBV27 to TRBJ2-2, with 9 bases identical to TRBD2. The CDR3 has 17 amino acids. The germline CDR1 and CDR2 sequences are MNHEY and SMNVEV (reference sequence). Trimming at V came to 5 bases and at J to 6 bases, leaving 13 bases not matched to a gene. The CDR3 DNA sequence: TGTGCCAGCAGTACCAATCGGGGCGGGAGGGGAGCCGGGGAGCTGTTTTTT. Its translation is CASSTNRGGRGAGELFF.

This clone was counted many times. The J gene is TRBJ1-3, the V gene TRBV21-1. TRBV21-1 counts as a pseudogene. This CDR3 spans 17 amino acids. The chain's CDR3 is CASGVDVGPSSGNTIYF. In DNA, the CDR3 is TGTGCCAGCGGAGTAGATGTTGGCCCGAGCTCTGGAAACACCATATATTTT.

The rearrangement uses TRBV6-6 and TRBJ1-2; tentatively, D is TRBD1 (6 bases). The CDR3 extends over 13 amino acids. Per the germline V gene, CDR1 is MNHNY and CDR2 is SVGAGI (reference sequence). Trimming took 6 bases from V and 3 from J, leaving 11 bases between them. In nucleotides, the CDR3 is TGTGCCAGCAGCCGACAGGCGGACTATGGCTACACCTTC. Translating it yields CASSRQADYGYTF.

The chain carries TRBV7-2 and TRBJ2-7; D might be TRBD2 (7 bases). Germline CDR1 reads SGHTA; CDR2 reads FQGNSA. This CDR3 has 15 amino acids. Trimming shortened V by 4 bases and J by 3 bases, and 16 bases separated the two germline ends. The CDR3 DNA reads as TGTGCCAGCAGCTCTAGGGCGGGGGCCATCTACGAGCAGTACTTC. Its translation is CASSSRAGAIYEQYF.